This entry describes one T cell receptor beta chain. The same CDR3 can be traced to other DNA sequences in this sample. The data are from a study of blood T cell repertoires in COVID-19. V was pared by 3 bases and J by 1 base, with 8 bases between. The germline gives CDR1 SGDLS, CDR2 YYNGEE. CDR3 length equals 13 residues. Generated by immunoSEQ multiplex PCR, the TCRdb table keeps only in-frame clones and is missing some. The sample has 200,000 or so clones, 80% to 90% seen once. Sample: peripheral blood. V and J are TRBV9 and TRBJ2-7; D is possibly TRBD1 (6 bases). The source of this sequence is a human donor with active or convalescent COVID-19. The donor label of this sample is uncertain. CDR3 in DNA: TGTGCCAGCAGCGCGACAGGTTCCTACGAGCAGTACTTC. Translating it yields CASSATGSYEQYF.